This entry lists 16 T cell receptor beta chains sequenced from one sample in a study of regulatory T cells in long-lasting Graves disease. Researchers made the TCR library from RNA that was extracted from PBMCs. TCRdb independently ran MiXCR on the reads; one entry per CDR3 protein. The sample shows 950 to 1,100 distinct CDR3 sequences, nearly 90% of them seen only once. Here the sequenced sample was peripheral blood mononuclear cells (PBMCs), taken with antithyroid drug treatment, in newly diagnosed or persistent Graves disease (not recorded which). The receptors come from a woman aged 30 to 39 with Graves disease.

This clonotype was found once. The CDR3 bases are TGTGCCAGCAGCTTCAACCCAGGGGGAGGGAATGGCTACACCTTC. Protein sequence: CASSFNPGGGNGYTF. V and J are TRBV7-6 and TRBJ1-2; TRBD1 matches 7 bases. Losses at the gene ends were 3 bases for V and 6 bases for J; bases not matched to a gene: 10. The CDR3 runs 15 residues. Germline V gene sequence: CDR1 SGHVS, CDR2 FNYEAQ.

V is TRBV5-1 and J is TRBJ2-5; weak D call: TRBD1 (6 bases). The CDR3 covers 15 residues. With 2 bases removed from V and 4 bases from J, the gap between germline ends came to 15 bases. Germline V gene data show CDR1 as SGHRS and CDR2 as YFSETQ. CDR3 coding DNA: TGCGCCAGCAGCTTCACTTCGGGGACATTAGAGACCCAGTACTTC. Encoded protein: CASSFTSGTLETQYF.

The genes are TRBV6-1 and TRBJ1-1; the D gene is possibly TRBD1 (5 bases). The germline V gene encodes CDR1 MNHNS and CDR2 SASEGT. This CDR3 has 15 residues. V dropped 2 bases and J dropped 0 bases, with 10 bases sitting between them. The CDR3 bases are TGTGCCAGCAGTGAATTCGGGGGGATGAACACTGAAGCTTTCTTT. Encoded protein: CASSEFGGMNTEAFF.

The V call is TRBV29-1, the J call TRBJ2-5; D is possibly TRBD2 (5 bases). Trimming removed 3 bases at V and 7 bases at J, with 12 bases between. The CDR3 loop spans 12 amino acids. Per germline, CDR1 SQVTM and CDR2 ANQGSEA. DNA for the CDR3: TGCAGCGTTGACCGGGAATTGGGGACCCAGTACTTC. Its translation is CSVDRELGTQYF.

This clonotype was seen more than once but under ten times. This chain connects TRBV7-3 to TRBJ1-6; D not certain. The CDR3 contains 16 residues. Germline CDR1 and CDR2: SGHTA and FQGTGA. The V end was cut by 0 bases, the J end by 9 bases, with 15 bases between. CDR3 in DNA: TGTGCCAGCAGCTTAACTACCGGGCCCGCCGGTTCACCCCTCCACTTT. Translating it yields CASSLTTGPAGSPLHF.

CDR3 DNA sequence: TGTGCCAGCAGCGACCGACAGGCGGATGGTGAAAAACTGTTTTTT. This translates into CASSDRQADGEKLFF. The chain couples TRBV3-1 to TRBJ1-4, with TRBD1 as a possible D gene (6 bases). Germline V gene lookup returns CDR1 LGHDT and CDR2 YNNKEL (reference sequence). The CDR3 runs to 15 residues. The V and J ends lost 5 bases and 7 bases respectively, with 17 bases between them.

The chain uses TRBV7-9 and TRBJ2-5; no clear D. Trimming took 5 bases from V and 1 from J, leaving 14 bases between them. This CDR3 region has 15 residues. CDR1 is SEHNR, CDR2 FQNEAQ, per germline (reference sequence). CDR3 in amino acids: CASSAARIFQETQYF. For the CDR3, the DNA is TGTGCCAGCAGCGCGGCACGGATCTTCCAAGAGACCCAGTACTTC.

This chain links TRBV7-2 with TRBJ2-3, with 7 bases identical to TRBD1. In germline, CDR1 is SGHTA, CDR2 FQGNSA. V gave up 5 bases and J gave up 2 bases; unmatched junction bases: 7. The CDR3 is 15 residues long. The CDR3: CASSTYRGATDTQYF. In DNA form, the CDR3 reads TGTGCCAGCAGCACGTACAGGGGAGCCACAGATACGCAGTATTTT.

The chain has TRBV7-2 and TRBJ1-2; the D is unclear. Trimming took off 5 bases at V and 0 bases at J, with 13 bases between the two ends. CDR1 is SGHTA, CDR2 FQGNSA, per germline. This CDR3 comprises 15 residues. CDR3 region: CASSPIPEANYGYTF. DNA of the CDR3: TGTGCCAGCAGCCCCATCCCTGAAGCTAACTATGGCTACACCTTC.

This clonotype was seen a single time. The V call is TRBV29-1, the J call TRBJ2-3; no firm D call. CDR3 length equals 12 residues. V lost 5 bases, J lost 3 bases, and 9 bases lay in between. Germline V gene sequence: CDR1 SQVTM, CDR2 ANQGSEA. The CDR3 spells CSVPKGTDTQYF. CDR3 DNA sequence: TGCAGCGTTCCGAAAGGGACAGATACGCAGTATTTT.

The chain joins TRBV5-1 to TRBJ2-7; 7 bases are shared with TRBD1. CDR1 and CDR2 from the germline V gene are SGHRS and YFSETQ. The CDR3 has 15 residues. V was pared by 1 base and J by 6 bases, with 10 bases of the junction left unmatched. CDR3 sequence: CASSLMSGGDGEQYF. DNA for the CDR3: TGCGCCAGCAGCTTGATGTCAGGGGGAGACGGCGAGCAGTACTTC.

This chain links TRBV7-2 with TRBJ1-1; D may be TRBD1 (6 bases). Germline lookup yields CDR1 SGHTA and CDR2 FQGNSA. Deletions cut 10 bases from V and 1 base from J, with 13 bases between. This CDR3 is 13 amino acids long. The CDR3 spells CATARGSNTEAFF. Written as DNA, the CDR3 is TGTGCCACAGCTAGGGGGTCGAACACTGAAGCTTTCTTT.

V is TRBV20-1 and J is TRBJ1-3, with no clear D. Germline V gene sequence: CDR1 DFQATT, CDR2 SNEGSKA (reference sequence). The CDR3 consists of 15 residues. Trimming cost V 3 bases and J 3 bases, with 15 bases left between them. CDR3 DNA: TGCAGTGCTAGCGATTGGCGAGACTATGGAAACACCATATATTTT. Translation gives CSASDWRDYGNTIYF.

The rearrangement joins TRBV3-1 to TRBJ2-3; TRBD2 is a possible D gene (5 bases). Germline lookup yields CDR1 LGHDT and CDR2 YNNKEL (reference sequence). V was clipped by 2 bases and J by 2 bases, with 8 bases between them. The CDR3 has 14 residues. CDR3 in amino acids: CASSQRGYTDTQYF. CDR3 DNA: TGTGCCAGCAGCCAACGGGGTTACACAGATACGCAGTATTTT.

The chain is built from TRBV11-2 and TRBJ1-4; 8 nucleotides agree with TRBD1. The CDR3 has 13 amino acids. With 5 bases clipped from V and 10 bases from J, the junction kept 6 bases outside the gene matches. Germline V lookup: CDR1 SGHAT, CDR2 FQNNGV. CDR3 in DNA: TGTGCCAGCAGCCCCGGGACAGGTGGAAAACTGTTTTTT. It codes for CASSPGTGGKLFF.

The rearrangement uses TRBV5-1 and TRBJ2-3; no clear D. V dropped 3 bases and J dropped 3 bases, with 8 bases sitting between them. Germline lookup yields CDR1 SGHRS and CDR2 YFSETQ. The CDR3 extends over 13 amino acids. The CDR3 nucleotides read TGCGCCAGCAGCTCGTCGATGACAGATACGCAGTATTTT. Protein sequence: CASSSSMTDTQYF.